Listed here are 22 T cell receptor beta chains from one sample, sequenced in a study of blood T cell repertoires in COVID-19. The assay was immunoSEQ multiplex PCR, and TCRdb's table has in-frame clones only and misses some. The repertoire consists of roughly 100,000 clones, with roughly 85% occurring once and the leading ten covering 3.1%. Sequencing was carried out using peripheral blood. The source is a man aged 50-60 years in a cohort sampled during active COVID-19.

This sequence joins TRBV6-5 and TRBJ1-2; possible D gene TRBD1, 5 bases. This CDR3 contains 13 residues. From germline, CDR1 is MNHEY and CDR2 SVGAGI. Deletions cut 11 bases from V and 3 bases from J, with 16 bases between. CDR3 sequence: CALRRDSDYGYTF. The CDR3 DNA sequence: TGTGCCCTACGACGGGACTCTGACTATGGCTACACCTTC.

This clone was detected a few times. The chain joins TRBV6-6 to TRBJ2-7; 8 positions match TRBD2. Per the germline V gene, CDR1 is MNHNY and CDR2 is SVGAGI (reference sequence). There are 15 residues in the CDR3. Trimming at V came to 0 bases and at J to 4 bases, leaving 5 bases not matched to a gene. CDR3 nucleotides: TGTGCCAGCAGTTACTCGACCGGGGGGGGATACGAGCAGTACTTC. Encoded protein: CASSYSTGGGYEQYF.

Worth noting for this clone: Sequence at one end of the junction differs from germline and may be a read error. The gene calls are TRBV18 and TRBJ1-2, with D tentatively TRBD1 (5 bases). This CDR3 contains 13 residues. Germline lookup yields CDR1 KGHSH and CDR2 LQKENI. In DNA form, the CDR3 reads TGTGCCAGCCCACCCCGGGGGGATGGTGGCTACACCTTC. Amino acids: CASPPRGDGGYTF. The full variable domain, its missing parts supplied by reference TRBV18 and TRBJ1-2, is NAGVMQNPRHLVRRRGQEARLRCSPMKGHSHVYWYRQLPEEGLKFMVYLQKENIIDESGMPKERFSAEFPKEGPSILRIQQVVRGDSAAYFCASPPRGDGGYTFGSGTRLTVV.

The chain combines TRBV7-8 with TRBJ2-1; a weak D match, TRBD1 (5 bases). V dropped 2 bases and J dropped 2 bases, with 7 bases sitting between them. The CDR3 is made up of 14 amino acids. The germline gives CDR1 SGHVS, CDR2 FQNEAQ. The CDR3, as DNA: TGTGCCAGCAGCTTACTAGGGGCCTACAATGAGCAGTTCTTC. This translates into CASSLLGAYNEQFF.

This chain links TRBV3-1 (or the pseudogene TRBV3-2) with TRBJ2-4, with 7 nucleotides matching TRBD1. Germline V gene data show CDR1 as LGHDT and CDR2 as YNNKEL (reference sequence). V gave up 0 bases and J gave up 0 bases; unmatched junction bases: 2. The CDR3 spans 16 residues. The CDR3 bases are TGTGCCAGCAGCCAAGATAACAGGGGAGCCAAAAACATTCAGTACTTC. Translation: CASSQDNRGAKNIQYF.

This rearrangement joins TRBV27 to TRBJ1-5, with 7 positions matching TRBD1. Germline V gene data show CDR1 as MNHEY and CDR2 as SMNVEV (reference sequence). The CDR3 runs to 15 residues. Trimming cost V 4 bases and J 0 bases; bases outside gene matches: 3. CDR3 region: CASSSGTDSNQPQHF. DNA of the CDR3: TGTGCCAGCAGTTCCGGGACAGATAGCAATCAGCCCCAGCATTTT.

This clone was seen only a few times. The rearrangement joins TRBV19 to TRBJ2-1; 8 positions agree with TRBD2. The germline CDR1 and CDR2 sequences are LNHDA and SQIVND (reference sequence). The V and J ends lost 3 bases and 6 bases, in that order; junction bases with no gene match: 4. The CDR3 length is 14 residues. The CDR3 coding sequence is TGTGCCAGTAGTATGGGACTAGGGCCCAATGAGCAGTTCTTC. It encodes CASSMGLGPNEQFF.

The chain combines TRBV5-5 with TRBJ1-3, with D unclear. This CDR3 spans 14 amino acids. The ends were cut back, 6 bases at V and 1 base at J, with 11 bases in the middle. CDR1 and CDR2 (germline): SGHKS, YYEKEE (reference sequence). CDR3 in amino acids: CASTEGNSGNTIYF. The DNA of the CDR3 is TGTGCCAGCACCGAGGGCAATTCTGGAAACACCATATATTTT.

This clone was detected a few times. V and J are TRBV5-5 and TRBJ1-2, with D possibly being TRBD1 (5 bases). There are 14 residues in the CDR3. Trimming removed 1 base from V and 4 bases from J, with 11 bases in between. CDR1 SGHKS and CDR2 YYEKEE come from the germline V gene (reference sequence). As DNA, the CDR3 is TGTGCCAGCAGCTTGAATGCAGGGCTCTATGGCTACACCTTC. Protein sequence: CASSLNAGLYGYTF.

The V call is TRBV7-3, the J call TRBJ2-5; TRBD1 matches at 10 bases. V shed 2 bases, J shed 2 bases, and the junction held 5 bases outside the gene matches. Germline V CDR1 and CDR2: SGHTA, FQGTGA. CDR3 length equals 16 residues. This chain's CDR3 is CASSLPGQGRQETQYF. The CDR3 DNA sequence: TGTGCCAGCAGCTTACCGGGACAGGGGCGGCAAGAGACCCAGTACTTC.

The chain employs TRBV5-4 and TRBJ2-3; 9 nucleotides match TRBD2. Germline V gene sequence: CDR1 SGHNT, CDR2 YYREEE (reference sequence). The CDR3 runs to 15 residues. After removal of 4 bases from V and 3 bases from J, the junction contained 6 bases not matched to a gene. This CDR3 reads CASSRAGGLTDTQYF. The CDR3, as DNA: TGTGCCAGCAGCAGAGCGGGGGGACTAACAGATACGCAGTATTTT.

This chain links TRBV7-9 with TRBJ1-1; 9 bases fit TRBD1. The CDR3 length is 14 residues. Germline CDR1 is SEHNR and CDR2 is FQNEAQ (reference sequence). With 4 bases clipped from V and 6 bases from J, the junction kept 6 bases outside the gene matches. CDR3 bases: TGTGCCAGCAGCTCGGACAGGGGAGGGCCTGAAGCTTTCTTT. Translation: CASSSDRGGPEAFF.

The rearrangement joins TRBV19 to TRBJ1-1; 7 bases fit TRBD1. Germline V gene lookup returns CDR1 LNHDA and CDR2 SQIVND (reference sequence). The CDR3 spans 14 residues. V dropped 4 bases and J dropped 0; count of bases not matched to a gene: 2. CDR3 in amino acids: CASSTTGLNTEAFF. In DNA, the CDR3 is TGTGCCAGTAGTACGACAGGGCTGAACACTGAAGCTTTCTTT.

Here the CDR3 reads CASIGGSNSNQPQHF. The CDR3 DNA is TGTGCCAGCATTGGGGGGAGTAATAGCAATCAGCCCCAGCATTTT. The chain links TRBV6-5 to TRBJ1-5, with D perhaps TRBD1 (5 bases). The CDR3 has 15 residues. CDR1 and CDR2 (germline): MNHEY, SVGAGI. Trimming cost V 7 bases and J 0 bases, with 13 bases left between them.

This CDR3 is CASSELPRGKLHV. CDR3 bases: TGTGCCAGCAGTGAATTGCCCAGGGGAAAATTGCACGTC. The chain recombines TRBV6-1 with TRBJ2-7; perhaps TRBD1 as D (6 bases). The CDR3 extends over 13 amino acids. The germline V gene encodes CDR1 MNHNS and CDR2 SASEGT.

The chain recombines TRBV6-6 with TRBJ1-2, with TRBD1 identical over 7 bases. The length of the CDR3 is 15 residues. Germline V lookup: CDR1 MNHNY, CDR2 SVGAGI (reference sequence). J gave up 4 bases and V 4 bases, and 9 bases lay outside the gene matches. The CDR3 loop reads CASSSTGAAPYGYTF. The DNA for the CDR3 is TGTGCCAGCAGTTCCACAGGGGCCGCTCCCTATGGCTACACCTTC.

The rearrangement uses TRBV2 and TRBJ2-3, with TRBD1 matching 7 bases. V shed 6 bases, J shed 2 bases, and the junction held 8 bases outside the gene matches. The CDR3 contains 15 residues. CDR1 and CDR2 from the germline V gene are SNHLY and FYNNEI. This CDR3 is CASSFRDSSTDTQYF. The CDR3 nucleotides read TGTGCCAGCAGCTTCCGGGACAGCTCCACAGATACGCAGTATTTT.

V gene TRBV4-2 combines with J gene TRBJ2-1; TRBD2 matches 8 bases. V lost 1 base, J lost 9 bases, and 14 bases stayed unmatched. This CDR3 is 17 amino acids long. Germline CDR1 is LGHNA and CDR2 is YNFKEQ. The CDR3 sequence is CASSQVAGGGSLVEQFF. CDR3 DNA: TGTGCCAGCAGCCAAGTGGCCGGGGGGGGCAGTTTGGTTGAGCAGTTCTTC.

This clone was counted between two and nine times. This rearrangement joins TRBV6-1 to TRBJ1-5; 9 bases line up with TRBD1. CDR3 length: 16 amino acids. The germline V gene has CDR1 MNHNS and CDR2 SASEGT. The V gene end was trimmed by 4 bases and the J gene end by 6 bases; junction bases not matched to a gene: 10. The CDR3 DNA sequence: TGTGCCAGCAGTGTAGCGATTACAGGGGGCGTTCAGCCCCAGCATTTT. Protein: CASSVAITGGVQPQHF.

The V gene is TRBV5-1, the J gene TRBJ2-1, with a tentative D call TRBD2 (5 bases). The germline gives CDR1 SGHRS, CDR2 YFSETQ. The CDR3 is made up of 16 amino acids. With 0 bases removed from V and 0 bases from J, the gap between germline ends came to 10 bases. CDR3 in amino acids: CASSLAGKSSYNEQFF. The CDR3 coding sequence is TGCGCCAGCAGCTTGGCGGGGAAAAGCTCCTACAATGAGCAGTTCTTC.

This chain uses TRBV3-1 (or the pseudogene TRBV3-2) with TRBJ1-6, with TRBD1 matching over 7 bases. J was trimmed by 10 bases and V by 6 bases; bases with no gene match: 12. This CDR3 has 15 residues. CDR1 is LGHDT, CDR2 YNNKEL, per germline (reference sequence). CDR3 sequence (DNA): TGTGCCAGCAGACAGACAGGGTTAGTGGTATCACCCCTCCACTTT. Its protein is CASRQTGLVVSPLHF.

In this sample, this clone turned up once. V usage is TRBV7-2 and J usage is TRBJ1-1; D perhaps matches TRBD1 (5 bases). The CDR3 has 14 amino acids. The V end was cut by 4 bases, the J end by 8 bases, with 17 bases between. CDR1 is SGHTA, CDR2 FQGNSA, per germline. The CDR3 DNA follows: TGTGCCAGCAGCTCTCATGAAGGACGGACAGAAGCTTTCTTT. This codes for CASSSHEGRTEAFF.